The 20 T cell receptor beta chains presented below share a single source sample, sequenced in a study of shared clonotypes between healthy human individuals. TCRdb's table, derived via immunoSEQ multiplex PCR, lists solely in-frame clones and lacks some. The sample carries around 2,000,000 clones, roughly 94% recorded once. Sample: naive CD4+ T cells sorted from blood. Subset noted: CD45RA+ positively selected. These receptors originate from a man between 18 and 35 years old in good health.

J is TRBJ2-2 and V is TRBV18, with D perhaps TRBD2 (5 bases). Trimming removed 3 bases from V and 4 bases from J, with 9 bases in between. The V gene's germline CDR1 is KGHSH and CDR2 LQKENI. The CDR3 extends over 14 amino acids. The DNA for the CDR3 is TGTGCCAGCTCACCCGCGAGGGCCACCGGGGAGCTGTTTTTT. Translated: CASSPARATGELFF.

The chain joins TRBV7-2 to TRBJ1-2; D gene unclear. CDR3 size: 15 residues. Germline V gene sequence: CDR1 SGHTA, CDR2 FQGNSA. V lost 0 bases to trimming and J lost 7 bases, with 15 bases between them. CDR3 loop: CASSLAGKGASGYTF. CDR3 nucleotides: TGTGCCAGCAGCTTAGCAGGGAAGGGTGCGAGTGGCTACACCTTC.

V and J are TRBV5-4 and TRBJ2-5, with D perhaps TRBD1 (5 bases). The germline V gene encodes CDR1 SGHNT and CDR2 YYREEE (reference sequence). CDR3 length: 13 residues. Trimming took 1 base from V and 5 from J, leaving 9 bases between them. CDR3 amino acids: CASSLQGVETQYF. CDR3 nucleotide sequence: TGTGCCAGCAGCTTGCAGGGCGTTGAGACCCAGTACTTC.

The rearrangement joins TRBV6-5 to TRBJ1-1, with 7 bases matching TRBD1. The CDR3 extends over 15 amino acids. CDR1 and CDR2 from the germline V gene are MNHEY and SVGAGI. V dropped 0 bases and J dropped 4; count of bases not matched to a gene: 5. In DNA, the CDR3 is TGTGCCAGCAGTTACTCTGGGCAGGGGGGCACTGAAGCTTTCTTT. It specifies CASSYSGQGGTEAFF.

A note on this clone: Distinct nucleotide sequences in the sample also encode this CDR3. The chain carries TRBV5-1 and TRBJ1-1; no definite D call. Trimming left V 4 bases short and J 1 base short, with 8 bases between. The germline V gene has CDR1 SGHRS and CDR2 YFSETQ. The CDR3 has 13 amino acids. The CDR3 DNA is TGCGCCAGCAGCCCAACAGCGAACACTGAAGCTTTCTTT. Translated, it gives CASSPTANTEAFF.

The chain employs TRBV5-1 and TRBJ2-1; 7 bases match TRBD1. This CDR3 region has 14 residues. Germline assignment: CDR1 SGHRS and CDR2 YFSETQ. Germline trimming cut 7 bases from V and 5 bases from J; bases unmatched to any gene: 9. The CDR3 spells CASADGQADNEQFF. As DNA, the CDR3 is TGCGCCAGCGCTGACGGACAGGCAGACAATGAGCAGTTCTTC.

The genes are TRBV30 and TRBJ2-5; TRBD2 matches 14 bases. J was trimmed by 2 bases and V by 0 bases; bases with no gene match: 11. Per the germline V gene, CDR1 is GTSNPN and CDR2 is SVGIG (reference sequence). The length of the CDR3 is 19 residues. The CDR3 DNA reads as TGTGCCTGGAGTGTACTTCGGACTAGCGGGGGGACCCAACAAGAGACCCAGTACTTC. This gives the protein CAWSVLRTSGGTQQETQYF.

Worth noting for this clone: Other DNA sequences in this sample translate to the same CDR3. The chain uses TRBV5-1 and TRBJ2-5; D not certain. CDR1 SGHRS and CDR2 YFSETQ come from the germline V gene. The length of the CDR3 is 14 residues. V lost 3 bases to trimming and J lost 1 base, with 10 bases between them. The chain's CDR3 is CASSSGGVQETQYF. Here the CDR3 DNA reads TGCGCCAGCAGCTCGGGTGGTGTCCAAGAGACCCAGTACTTC.

CDR3 coding DNA: TGTGCCAGCAGCTTAATGCGGGCAGGGGATACGCAGTATTTT. It translates to CASSLMRAGDTQYF. V usage is TRBV11-2 and J usage is TRBJ2-3; possibly TRBD1 or TRBD2 for D (5 bases each). Germline lookup yields CDR1 SGHAT and CDR2 FQNNGV. Between the trimmed V and J ends, which lost 2 bases and 6 bases, there was a span of 12 bases. This CDR3 has 14 residues.

The V call is TRBV7-2, the J call TRBJ2-2, with 10 bases identical to TRBD1. The CDR3 extends over 16 amino acids. V lost 0 bases and J lost 5; bases outside the gene matches: 3. Germline V gene lookup returns CDR1 SGHTA and CDR2 FQGNSA. The CDR3, as DNA: TGTGCCAGCAGCTTAGCGGGGACAGGGGTTACCGGGGAGCTGTTTTTT. Protein: CASSLAGTGVTGELFF. The complete variable domain, with remaining parts taken from reference TRBV7-2 and TRBJ2-2, reads GAGVSQSPSNKVTEKGKDVELRCDPISGHTALYWYRQSLGQGLEFLIYFQGNSAPDKSGLPSDRFSAERTGGSVSTLTIQRTQQEDSAVYLCASSLAGTGVTGELFFGEGSRLTVL.

V usage is TRBV6-5 and J usage is TRBJ1-3; D uncertain. In germline, CDR1 is MNHEY, CDR2 SVGAGI. The V end was cut by 0 bases, the J end by 16 bases, with 13 bases between. The CDR3 length is 12 residues. The CDR3 sequence is CASSYSMSTLYF. DNA for the CDR3: TGTGCCAGCAGTTACTCGATGAGCACCCTGTATTTT.

The V and J genes are TRBV5-1 and TRBJ2-3; D ambiguous. This CDR3 is built from 14 residues. The germline gives CDR1 SGHRS, CDR2 YFSETQ. V lost 4 bases to trimming and J lost 6 bases, with 15 bases between them. CDR3 sequence: CASSPQDALDTQYF. CDR3 DNA: TGCGCCAGCAGCCCGCAGGACGCCTTGGATACGCAGTATTTT.

The chain couples TRBV30 to TRBJ2-1; D is unresolved. The germline V gene encodes CDR1 GTSNPN and CDR2 SVGIG (reference sequence). There are 15 residues in the CDR3. Between the trimmed V and J ends, which lost 0 bases and 0 bases, there was a span of 9 bases. The CDR3 here is CAWSVPPSSYNEQFF. The CDR3 DNA reads TGTGCCTGGAGTGTACCTCCGAGCTCCTACAATGAGCAGTTCTTC.

The count of this clone is one. J is TRBJ1-1 and V is TRBV30; TRBD1 matches at 7 bases. This CDR3 spans 12 amino acids. Germline assignment: CDR1 GTSNPN and CDR2 SVGIG (reference sequence). With 5 bases clipped from V and 2 bases from J, the junction kept 2 bases outside the gene matches. The CDR3 here is CAWDRDNTEAFF. The CDR3 coding sequence is TGTGCCTGGGACAGGGACAACACTGAAGCTTTCTTT.

CDR3 bases: TGTGCCACGGCCCGGACAGGAGACATCTATAATTCACCCCTCCACTTT. Translation gives CATARTGDIYNSPLHF. The rearrangement joins TRBV19 to TRBJ1-6, with 7 bases that match TRBD1. This CDR3 has 16 residues. The trim removed 10 bases at V and 3 bases at J, leaving 12 bases unmatched. From germline, CDR1 is LNHDA and CDR2 SQIVND (reference sequence).

The chain joins TRBV6-1 to TRBJ1-5; no clear D gene. Germline V CDR1 and CDR2: MNHNS, SASEGT. There are 13 residues in the CDR3. The germline V and J ends were trimmed by 0 bases and 7 bases, with 7 bases remaining between them. The CDR3 reads CASSEAARQPQHF. CDR3 nucleotides: TGTGCCAGCAGTGAAGCGGCTCGGCAGCCCCAGCATTTT.

In the case of this clone: Other DNA sequences within the sample encode an identical CDR3. The V call is TRBV6-5, the J call TRBJ2-3, with D possibly TRBD2 on 5 matching bases. Germline values: CDR1 MNHEY, CDR2 SVGAGI. Deletions cut 8 bases from V and 1 base from J, with 10 bases between. The CDR3 sequence is 13 residues long. CDR3 sequence (DNA): TGTGCCAGCTCTCGGGGAGGCACAGATACGCAGTATTTT. It translates to CASSRGGTDTQYF.

This clone was counted a few times. This chain joins TRBV10-3 and TRBJ1-2; the D gene is possibly TRBD1 (5 bases). The length of the CDR3 is 13 residues. V lost 3 bases to trimming and J lost 8 bases, with 13 bases between them. The germline V gene encodes CDR1 ENHRY and CDR2 SYGVKD. The CDR3 protein is CAISDGTEGGYTF. The CDR3 region has the DNA TGTGCCATCAGTGACGGGACGGAAGGCGGCTACACCTTC.

About this clone: Other DNA sequences within the sample encode an identical CDR3. The gene calls are TRBV7-2 and TRBJ2-7; D is perhaps TRBD2 (5 bases). The V and J ends lost 5 bases and 2 bases respectively, with 7 bases between them. The germline V gene encodes CDR1 SGHTA and CDR2 FQGNSA. CDR3 length equals 12 residues. The CDR3 loop reads CASSLGAYEQYF. DNA for the CDR3: TGTGCCAGCAGCCTCGGGGCCTACGAGCAGTACTTC.

The V gene is TRBV29-1, the J gene TRBJ2-7, with D perhaps matching TRBD1 (5 bases). Trimming left V 1 base short and J 6 bases short, with 16 bases between. CDR1 and CDR2 from the germline V gene are SQVTM and ANQGSEA. The CDR3 sequence is 14 residues long. The CDR3 here is CSVEALGQGSEQYF. In nucleotides, the CDR3 is TGCAGCGTTGAAGCTCTGGGGCAGGGCAGCGAGCAGTACTTC.